The 7 T cell receptor beta chains in this list originate from one sample, sequenced in a study of T cell responses to AZD1222 COVID-19 vaccine. The protocol was immunoSEQ multiplex PCR, while the TCRdb copy is restricted to in-frame clones and leaves out a portion. The sample holds around 97,000 clones, roughly 91% seen once. The sequencing here drew on peripheral blood, taken on day 0 of AZD1222 vaccination. The receptors originated from an adult in good health.

The chain recombines TRBV7-2 with TRBJ2-5; perhaps TRBD1 as D (7 bases). Germline V lookup: CDR1 SGHTA, CDR2 FQGNSA. The CDR3 spans 13 residues. V gave up 5 bases and J gave up 2 bases, with 9 bases separating them. The CDR3 spells CASSAGQQETQYF. The CDR3 nucleotides are TGTGCCAGCAGCGCGGGACAGCAAGAGACCCAGTACTTC. Drawing the rest from reference TRBV7-2 and TRBJ2-5, the complete variable domain is GAGVSQSPSNKVTEKGKDVELRCDPISGHTALYWYRQSLGQGLEFLIYFQGNSAPDKSGLPSDRFSAERTGGSVSTLTIQRTQQEDSAVYLCASSAGQQETQYFGPGTRLLVL.

The V call is TRBV14, the J call TRBJ2-7; a possible D gene is TRBD2 (6 bases). The germline V gene has CDR1 SGHDN and CDR2 FVKESK. V dropped 5 bases and J dropped 6 bases, with 11 bases sitting between them. The CDR3 consists of 12 residues. The CDR3 DNA is TGTGCCAGCAGCTTTACTAGCTCCGAGCAGTACTTC. It codes for CASSFTSSEQYF.

V is TRBV7-9 and J is TRBJ1-1; 7 bases agree with TRBD1. The CDR3 consists of 15 residues. In germline, CDR1 is SEHNR, CDR2 FQNEAQ (reference sequence). V lost 1 base and J lost 1; bases outside the gene matches: 3. This CDR3 reads CASSLGGTANTEAFF. As DNA, the CDR3 is TGTGCCAGCAGCTTAGGCGGGACAGCGAACACTGAAGCTTTCTTT.

The genes are TRBV7-8 and TRBJ2-7; 7 nucleotides agree with TRBD2. The germline gives CDR1 SGHVS, CDR2 FQNEAQ. The CDR3 has 15 amino acids. V lost 2 bases and J lost 2; bases outside the gene matches: 6. In DNA form, the CDR3 reads TGTGCCAGCAGCTTACAGGCTAGCGGAACCTACGAGCAGTACTTC. Translated, it gives CASSLQASGTYEQYF.

V is TRBV28 and J is TRBJ1-5; the match to TRBD1 covers 8 bases. The CDR3 has 13 amino acids. Germline V gene lookup returns CDR1 MDHEN and CDR2 SYDVKM. V lost 8 bases, J lost 6 bases, and 6 bases stayed unmatched. CDR3 nucleotides: TGTGCCAGCGGCGGACAGGGTAGTCAGCCCCAGCATTTT. Its protein product is CASGGQGSQPQHF.

This chain connects TRBV19 to TRBJ1-5; perhaps TRBD1 as D (6 bases). This CDR3 region has 16 residues. Germline loops: CDR1 LNHDA, CDR2 SQIVND (reference sequence). V shed 7 bases and J shed 0 bases, with 16 bases lying between them. The CDR3 protein is CASKGATGVSNQPQHF. CDR3 sequence (DNA): TGTGCCAGTAAAGGGGCGACAGGAGTTAGCAATCAGCCCCAGCATTTT.

V is TRBV7-6 and J is TRBJ1-2; possibly TRBD1 for D (5 bases). CDR3 length: 15 residues. Germline values: CDR1 SGHVS, CDR2 FNYEAQ. Trimming left V 1 base short and J 0 bases short, with 9 bases between. The CDR3 DNA is TGTGCCAGCAGCTTAGTGACAGTAGCTAACTATGGCTACACCTTC. Amino acid sequence: CASSLVTVANYGYTF.